These 26 T cell receptor beta chains came from one sample sequenced in a study of early T cells in non-severe SARS-CoV-2 infection. One entry per CDR3 protein, called by TCRdb with MiXCR from the 5' RACE reads. The sample lists some 87,000 distinct CDR3 sequences; about 12% were seen once. The sequencing sample was made of whole blood. The receptors were gathered from an adult who was a healthcare worker with PCR-confirmed SARS-CoV-2 infection or an uninfected control (not recorded which).

In its sample, this clonotype was seen a few times. This chain uses TRBV5-1 with TRBJ2-7; TRBD1 aligns across 10 bases. V shed 4 bases and J 2 bases; nucleotides not matched to a gene: 3. The CDR3 spans 14 residues. The germline gives CDR1 SGHRS, CDR2 YFSETQ. The CDR3: CASSAGTGAYEQYF. The CDR3 coding sequence is TGCGCCAGCAGCGCCGGGACAGGGGCCTACGAGCAGTACTTC.

This clonotype was observed a few times. V gene TRBV5-6 combines with J gene TRBJ1-1; TRBD1 aligns across 8 bases. Germline V gene data show CDR1 as SGHDT and CDR2 as YYEEEE. V dropped 7 bases and J dropped 2; count of bases not matched to a gene: 19. This CDR3 has 18 amino acids. The CDR3, as DNA: TGTGCCAGCGGCAATACCAGGGGGCGCGGGAAGTTTAACACTGAAGCTTTCTTT. Translation: CASGNTRGRGKFNTEAFF.

This clonotype has a count of ten or more. This chain uses TRBV28 with TRBJ2-3; 9 bases line up with TRBD2. J was trimmed by 8 bases and V by 5 bases; bases with no gene match: 14. Per the germline V gene, CDR1 is MDHEN and CDR2 is SYDVKM. The CDR3 contains 16 residues. CDR3 amino acids: CASSQILRRGGRTQYF. In DNA form, the CDR3 reads TGTGCCAGCAGTCAGATCCTCCGGCGGGGGGGCCGTACGCAGTATTTT.

The CDR3 sequence: CASSHTAGLVWEQYF. Written as DNA, the CDR3 is TGTGCCAGCAGCCACACCGCCGGACTAGTTTGGGAGCAGTACTTC. The rearrangement joins TRBV3-1 to TRBJ2-7; the match to TRBD2 covers 7 bases. Germline CDR1 LGHDT, CDR2 YNNKEL (reference sequence). CDR3 length: 15 residues. The ends lost 3 bases at V and 7 bases at J; junction bases unmatched: 12.

At least ten counts were recorded for this clonotype. The chain links TRBV28 to TRBJ1-3, with 7 bases matching TRBD1. The length of the CDR3 is 16 residues. Germline values: CDR1 MDHEN, CDR2 SYDVKM. V gave up 1 base and J gave up 1 base; unmatched junction bases: 4. The DNA for the CDR3 is TGTGCCAGCAGTTTATATACAGGGGAATCTGGAAACACCATATATTTT. Translated: CASSLYTGESGNTIYF. Complete variable domain (other parts from reference TRBV28 and TRBJ1-3): DVKVTQSSRYLVKRTGEKVFLECVQDMDHENMFWYRQDPGLGLRLIYFSYDVKMKEKGDIPEGYSVSREKKERFSLILESASTNQTSMYLCASSLYTGESGNTIYFGEGSWLTVV.

This clonotype was picked up a small number of times. The chain combines TRBV12-3 or TRBV12-4 with TRBJ2-1, with 8 bases that match TRBD2. Losses at the gene ends were 4 bases for V and 5 bases for J; bases not matched to a gene: 7. The CDR3 is 15 residues long. The CDR3 loop reads CASSSRREEDNEQFF. CDR3 nucleotide sequence: TGTGCCAGCAGTTCGAGGCGGGAGGAAGACAATGAGCAGTTCTTC.

This clonotype was counted only a few times. The V and J genes are TRBV5-1 and TRBJ2-1; D is possibly TRBD1 (6 bases). Trimming cost V 1 base and J 10 bases, with 15 bases left between them. Germline CDR1 SGHRS, CDR2 YFSETQ. The CDR3 is 14 amino acids. The CDR3 reads CASSLRGTHPEQFF. The CDR3 DNA sequence: TGCGCCAGCAGCTTGAGGGGGACCCACCCAGAGCAGTTCTTC.

The gene calls are TRBV24-1 and TRBJ2-1, with D perhaps TRBD2 (6 bases). The CDR3 contains 13 residues. Germline V CDR1 and CDR2: KGHDR, SFDVKD. Trimming stripped 5 bases from V and 5 bases from J, with 9 bases between. The CDR3 DNA follows: TGTGCCACCAGTGTGGAGGGGAACAATGAGCAGTTCTTC. Amino acid sequence: CATSVEGNNEQFF.

This clonotype was seen repeatedly, ten times or more. This chain joins TRBV20-1 and TRBJ2-1; a weak D match, TRBD2 (7 bases). Germline CDR1 is DFQATT and CDR2 is SNEGSKA (reference sequence). CDR3 length equals 14 residues. Trimming removed 3 bases from V and 8 bases from J, with 17 bases in between. This CDR3 is CSASSWGGVYEQFF. The CDR3 bases are TGCAGTGCTAGTTCGTGGGGGGGCGTCTATGAGCAGTTCTTC.

The rearrangement uses TRBV29-1 and TRBJ2-3; weak D call: TRBD2 (6 bases). Trimming took off 3 bases at V and 6 bases at J, with 10 bases between the two ends. The CDR3 sequence is 12 residues long. Germline V gene lookup returns CDR1 SQVTM and CDR2 ANQGSEA. CDR3 nucleotide sequence: TGCAGCGTTGACGGGGGAGCCGATACGCAGTATTTT. It codes for CSVDGGADTQYF.

Ten or more counts support this clonotype. J is TRBJ2-3 and V is TRBV27; D is possibly TRBD1 (6 bases). CDR1 is MNHEY, CDR2 SMNVEV, per germline (reference sequence). The CDR3 loop spans 13 amino acids. V dropped 6 bases and J dropped 1 base, with 8 bases sitting between them. As DNA, the CDR3 is TGTGCCAGCAGACGGACAGGCACAGATACGCAGTATTTT. Translating gives CASRRTGTDTQYF.

This clonotype was seen only a few times. The rearrangement links TRBV11-2 to TRBJ2-3; D is unresolved. The CDR3 extends over 14 amino acids. The V end was cut by 0 bases, the J end by 6 bases, with 10 bases between. Germline CDR1 SGHAT, CDR2 FQNNGV. The CDR3 is CASSLELLADTQYF. The CDR3 DNA reads TGTGCCAGCAGCTTAGAACTGCTTGCTGATACGCAGTATTTT.

At least ten counts were recorded for this clonotype. The chain is built from TRBV10-1 and TRBJ1-6, with a possible D match to TRBD1 (5 bases). Germline V gene lookup returns CDR1 WNHNN and CDR2 SYGVQD (reference sequence). The CDR3 covers 13 residues. V was cut by 3 bases and J by 7 bases, with 7 bases left in between. The CDR3 loop reads CASSDRANSPLHF. CDR3 sequence (DNA): TGCGCCAGCAGTGACAGGGCGAATTCACCCCTCCACTTT.

This clonotype was seen repeatedly, ten times or more. The chain is built from TRBV19 and TRBJ2-7; unclear D gene. The germline gives CDR1 LNHDA, CDR2 SQIVND (reference sequence). V dropped 5 bases and J dropped 0 bases, with 11 bases sitting between them. The CDR3 extends over 14 amino acids. CDR3 sequence reads: CASSVRPDSYEQYF. Here the CDR3 DNA reads TGTGCCAGTAGTGTTCGACCCGACTCCTACGAGCAGTACTTC.

In its sample, this clonotype was seen a few times. The chain couples TRBV25-1 to TRBJ1-6; no reliable D call. Trimming took off 4 bases at V and 1 base at J, with 14 bases between the two ends. In germline, CDR1 is MGHDK, CDR2 SYGVNS. This CDR3 is 17 amino acids long. The CDR3 loop reads CASSVGIRDSYNSPLHF. DNA of the CDR3: TGTGCCAGCAGTGTAGGGATAAGGGATTCCTATAATTCACCCCTCCACTTT.

The V gene is TRBV29-1, the J gene TRBJ1-1, with D tentatively TRBD1 (6 bases). The V end was cut by 7 bases, the J end by 0 bases, with 15 bases between. Germline loops: CDR1 SQVTM, CDR2 ANQGSEA. The CDR3 consists of 14 residues. The CDR3 region has the DNA TGCAGCGCCGGGCAGGGGTTCATGAACACTGAAGCTTTCTTT. Its protein is CSAGQGFMNTEAFF.

This clonotype was seen many times. The chain uses TRBV11-3 and TRBJ2-1; tentative D call: TRBD1 (6 bases). Germline CDR1 and CDR2: SGHNT and YENEEA. V was pared by 3 bases and J by 0 bases, with 6 bases between. The CDR3 runs to 14 residues. The CDR3 DNA follows: TGTGCCAGCAGCTTGACAGGCTCCTACAATGAGCAGTTCTTC. Translated, it gives CASSLTGSYNEQFF.

This clonotype was recorded at least ten times. The chain combines TRBV20-1 with TRBJ2-3; 7 bases map to TRBD2. Germline lookup yields CDR1 DFQATT and CDR2 SNEGSKA (reference sequence). The CDR3 contains 14 residues. V lost 5 bases and J lost 4; bases outside the gene matches: 9. The CDR3 is CSAAQGGRADTQYF. CDR3 sequence (DNA): TGCAGTGCTGCTCAGGGAGGGCGGGCAGATACGCAGTATTTT.

The chain joins TRBV29-1 to TRBJ1-2; 8 nucleotides agree with TRBD1. CDR1 is SQVTM, CDR2 ANQGSEA, per germline. The V and J ends lost 5 bases and 6 bases, in that order; junction bases with no gene match: 8. The CDR3 is 13 residues long. CDR3 nucleotide sequence: TGCAGCGTTCCCAGGGGGCTGGAGGATGGCTACACCTTC. Translating it yields CSVPRGLEDGYTF.

This clonotype occurred many times. The chain is built from TRBV6-2 or TRBV6-3 and TRBJ1-6; possible D gene TRBD1, 5 bases. The V gene lost 6 bases and the J gene lost 7 bases, with 10 bases spanning the gap. The length of the CDR3 is 13 residues. The V gene's germline CDR1 is MNHEY and CDR2 SVGEGT. In DNA, the CDR3 is TGTGCCAGCAGGTGGGGGTGGAATTCACCCCTCCACTTT. Amino acid sequence: CASRWGWNSPLHF.

This clonotype was seen only a few times. The rearrangement links TRBV7-3 to TRBJ1-6, with no clear D. CDR3 size: 13 residues. The V and J ends lost 6 bases and 7 bases respectively, with 10 bases between them. Germline lookup yields CDR1 SGHTA and CDR2 FQGTGA. The CDR3 sequence is CASSRQSNSPLHF. CDR3 DNA sequence: TGTGCCAGCAGTAGGCAGAGCAATTCACCCCTCCACTTT.

This clonotype occurred many times. J is TRBJ2-7 and V is TRBV7-9; a possible D gene is TRBD1 (6 bases). Germline V gene sequence: CDR1 SEHNR, CDR2 FQNEAQ (reference sequence). This CDR3 contains 14 residues. V dropped 5 bases and J dropped 3 bases, with 14 bases sitting between them. The CDR3 coding sequence is TGTGCCAGCAGCCAGGACAGTCTTTTCTACGAGCAGTACTTC. It yields the protein CASSQDSLFYEQYF.

Many counts were recorded for this clonotype. The rearrangement links TRBV4-2 to TRBJ2-2, with D hard to call. Trimming removed 0 bases at V and 2 bases at J, with 4 bases between. The germline V gene has CDR1 LGHNA and CDR2 YNFKEQ. The CDR3 length is 14 residues. In DNA form, the CDR3 reads TGTGCCAGCAGCCAAGAAGACAACACCGGGGAGCTGTTTTTT. This encodes CASSQEDNTGELFF.

In this sample, this clonotype turned up many times. J is TRBJ2-3 and V is TRBV11-2; D is uncertain. The V gene lost 1 base and the J gene lost 4 bases, with 12 bases spanning the gap. Germline V CDR1 and CDR2: SGHAT, FQNNGV. This CDR3 has 15 amino acids. This CDR3 is CASSLVAGRADTQYF. The CDR3 region has the DNA TGTGCCAGCAGCTTAGTAGCTGGGCGCGCAGATACGCAGTATTTT.

This clonotype was recorded at least ten times. The CDR3 sequence: CATRTAGQPQHF. The CDR3 DNA reads as TGTGCCACCAGGACAGCGGGTCAGCCCCAGCATTTT. This sequence joins TRBV27 and TRBJ1-5; the D gene is possibly TRBD1 (6 bases). The germline V and J ends were trimmed by 10 bases and 6 bases, with 13 bases remaining between them. This CDR3 has 12 amino acids. From germline, CDR1 is MNHEY and CDR2 SMNVEV (reference sequence).

This clonotype has a count of ten or more. The chain joins TRBV3-1 to TRBJ1-2; D remains ambiguous. The V gene lost 9 bases and the J gene lost 2 bases, with 13 bases spanning the gap. Per the germline V gene, CDR1 is LGHDT and CDR2 is YNNKEL (reference sequence). The CDR3 spans 13 residues. The DNA for the CDR3 is TGTGCCAGTGCCCAGACGTCCAACTATGGCTACACCTTC. Amino acids: CASAQTSNYGYTF.